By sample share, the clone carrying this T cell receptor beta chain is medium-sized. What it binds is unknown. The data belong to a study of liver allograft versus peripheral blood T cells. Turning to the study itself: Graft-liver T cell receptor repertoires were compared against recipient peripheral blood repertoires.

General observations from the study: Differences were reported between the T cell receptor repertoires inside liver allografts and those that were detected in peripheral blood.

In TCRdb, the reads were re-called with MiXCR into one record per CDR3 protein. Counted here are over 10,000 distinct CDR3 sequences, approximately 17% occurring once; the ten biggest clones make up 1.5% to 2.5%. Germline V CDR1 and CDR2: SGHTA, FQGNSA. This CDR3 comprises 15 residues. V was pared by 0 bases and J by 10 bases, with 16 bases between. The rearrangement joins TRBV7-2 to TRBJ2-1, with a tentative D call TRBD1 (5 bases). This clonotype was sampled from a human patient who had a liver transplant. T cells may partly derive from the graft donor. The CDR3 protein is CASSLAGQGFHEQFF. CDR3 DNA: TGTGCCAGCAGCTTAGCTGGGCAGGGATTCCACGAGCAGTTCTTC.